This TCR beta chain was profiled in a study of T-cell reconstitution after alpha-beta-depleted transplantation in children. Preparing the TCRbeta library involved the use of unique molecular identifiers. A single record per CDR3 protein comes from TCRdb applying MiXCR to the PCR reads. The table lists roughly 400,000 distinct CDR3 sequences, 43% of them singletons. Per the germline V gene, CDR1 is ENHRY and CDR2 is SYGVKD. Trimming took off 0 bases at V and 2 bases at J, with 13 bases between the two ends. This CDR3 region has 16 residues. The sample consisted of PBMCs, taken before TCRalphabeta/CD19-depleted stem cell transplant. The source of this sequence is a girl aged 2 to 9 with aplastic anemia, due to receive a stem cell transplant. V is TRBV10-3 and J is TRBJ2-5; maybe TRBD1 (6 bases). CDR3 bases: TGTGCCATCAGTGAGTCACTCCGGGACACGCAAGAGACCCAGTACTTC. Its translation is CAISESLRDTQETQYF.